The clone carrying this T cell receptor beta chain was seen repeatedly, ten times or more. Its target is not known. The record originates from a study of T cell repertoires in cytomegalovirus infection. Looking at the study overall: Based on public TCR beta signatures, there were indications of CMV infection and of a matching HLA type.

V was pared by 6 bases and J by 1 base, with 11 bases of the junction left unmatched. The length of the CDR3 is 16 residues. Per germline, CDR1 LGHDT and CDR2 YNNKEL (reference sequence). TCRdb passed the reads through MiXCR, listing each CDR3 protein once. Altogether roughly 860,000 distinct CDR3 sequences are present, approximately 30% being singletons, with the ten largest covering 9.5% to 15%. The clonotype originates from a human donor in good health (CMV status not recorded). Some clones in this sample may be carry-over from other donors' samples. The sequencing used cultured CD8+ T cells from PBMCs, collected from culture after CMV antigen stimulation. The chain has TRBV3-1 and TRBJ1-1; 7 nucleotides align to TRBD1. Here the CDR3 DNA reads TGTGCCAGCAGTTATACAGGGGTGGGGAAGAACACTGAAGCTTTCTTT. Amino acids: CASSYTGVGKNTEAFF. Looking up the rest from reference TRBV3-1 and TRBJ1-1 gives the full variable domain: DTAVSQTPKYLVTQMGNDKSIKCEQNLGHDTMYWYKQDSKKFLKIMFSYNNKELIINETVPNRFSPKSPDKAHLNLHINSLELGDSAVYFCASSYTGVGKNTEAFFGQGTRLTVV.